Below, 2 T cell receptor beta chains from the same sample are listed, as sequenced in a study of shared clonotypes between healthy human individuals. Using immunoSEQ multiplex PCR, the repertoire was profiled, and TCRdb retains in-frame clones only, with some absent. The sample includes around 2.5 million clones, 80% to 95% of them seen just once. The specimen was naive CD4+ T cells from PBMCs. Documented subset: CD45RA+ positively selected. The receptor set was obtained from a man between 18 and 29 years old in good health. Some clones in this sample may be carry-over from other donors' samples.

The chain carries TRBV29-1 and TRBJ2-3; possible D gene TRBD2, 6 bases. The germline V and J ends were trimmed by 1 base and 5 bases, with 19 bases remaining between them. Germline V lookup: CDR1 SQVTM, CDR2 ANQGSEA. This CDR3 contains 16 residues. The CDR3 DNA reads TGCAGCGTTGAAGGTGGTCGGAGGGGAGGATTAGATACGCAGTATTTT. This sequence encodes CSVEGGRRGGLDTQYF.

The chain is built from TRBV7-9 and TRBJ1-3; possibly TRBD1 for D (5 bases). Germline V lookup: CDR1 SEHNR, CDR2 FQNEAQ (reference sequence). The CDR3 totals 17 residues. Trimming left V 10 bases short and J 0 bases short, with 22 bases between. CDR3 nucleotide sequence: TGTGCCACGCGAAAGCAGGACACCTTTTCCTCTGGAAACACCATATATTTT. It specifies CATRKQDTFSSGNTIYF. Variable domain in full (rest from reference TRBV7-9 and TRBJ1-3): DTGVSQNPRHKITKRGQNVTFRCDPISEHNRLYWYRQTLGQGPEFLTYFQNEAQLEKSRLLSDRFSAERPKGSFSTLEIQRTEQGDSAMYLCATRKQDTFSSGNTIYFGEGSWLTVV.